Listed below are T cell receptor beta chains from one sample, sequenced in a study of cytomegalovirus exposure and HLA in healthy donors. Using immunoSEQ multiplex PCR, the repertoire was profiled, and TCRdb retains in-frame clones only, with some absent. This table has 160,000 or so clones, approximately 84% appearing once. What was sequenced was PBMCs. The receptors originated from a man aged 50-59 years in good health and CMV-seropositive. The CDR3 runs from the conserved cysteine through the conserved F or W. Fields, in order: V gene, J gene, clone size, D gene, CDR3 protein, CDR3 DNA. D genes are given only for firm matches. The size field is filled for only some rows; it gives once, few, many or a size class.

v_gene: TRBV9; j_gene: TRBJ2-2; abundance: NA; d_gene: NA; CDR3aa: CASSRSTFNAGELFF; CDR3nt: TGTGCCAGCAGCCGTAGTACGTTTAACGCCGGGGAGCTGTTTTTT
v_gene: TRBV2; j_gene: TRBJ1-1; abundance: NA; d_gene: NA; CDR3aa: CASGKDREDTEAFF; CDR3nt: TGTGCCAGCGGTAAGGATAGGGAGGACACTGAAGCTTTCTTT
v_gene: TRBV29-1; j_gene: TRBJ1-3; abundance: NA; d_gene: NA; CDR3aa: CSVEDYSSGNTIYF; CDR3nt: TGCAGCGTTGAAGACTATAGCTCTGGAAACACCATATATTTT
v_gene: TRBV28; j_gene: TRBJ1-1; abundance: once; d_gene: NA; CDR3aa: CASRGGRLNTEAFF; CDR3nt: TGTGCCAGCAGGGGGGGACGGTTGAACACTGAAGCTTTCTTT
v_gene: TRBV6-6; j_gene: TRBJ1-1; abundance: NA; d_gene: TRBD1; CDR3aa: CASSFDRVRTFF; CDR3nt: TGTGCCAGCAGTTTCGACAGGGTGAGGACTTTCTTT
v_gene: TRBV6-1; j_gene: TRBJ1-4; abundance: NA; d_gene: NA; CDR3aa: CASSGKDTWGEKLFF; CDR3nt: TGTGCCAGCAGTGGCAAGGACACCTGGGGTGAAAAACTGTTTTTT
v_gene: TRBV25-1; j_gene: TRBJ1-4; abundance: once; d_gene: TRBD1; CDR3aa: CASSDSRGRFRTNEKLFF; CDR3nt: TGTGCCAGCAGTGATTCTAGGGGGCGGTTCCGAACTAATGAAAAACTGTTTTTT
v_gene: TRBV18; j_gene: TRBJ1-4; abundance: NA; d_gene: TRBD1; CDR3aa: CASSREGQGNEKLFF; CDR3nt: TGTGCCAGCTCACGAGAGGGACAGGGGAATGAAAAACTGTTTTTT
v_gene: TRBV1; j_gene: TRBJ2-1; abundance: few; d_gene: NA; CDR3aa: CTSPFFCRKRGGKAGEQFF; CDR3nt: TGCACCAGCCCTTTTTTTTGTCGGAAGCGGGGGGGGAAAGCGGGTGAGCAGTTCTTC
v_gene: TRBV5-1; j_gene: TRBJ1-4; abundance: NA; d_gene: NA; CDR3aa: CASSLQGTNEKLFF; CDR3nt: TGCGCCAGCAGCCTACAGGGTACTAATGAAAAACTGTTTTTT
v_gene: TRBV11-2; j_gene: TRBJ2-7; abundance: NA; d_gene: TRBD1; CDR3aa: CASSLAGQGTEQYF; CDR3nt: TGTGCCAGCAGTCTTGCGGGACAGGGGACCGAGCAGTACTTC
v_gene: TRBV11-3; j_gene: TRBJ2-3; abundance: NA; d_gene: TRBD2; CDR3aa: CASSSTGGAWDTQYF; CDR3nt: TGTGCCAGCAGCTCCACCGGGGGGGCCTGGGATACGCAGTATTTT
v_gene: TRBV9; j_gene: TRBJ2-2; abundance: NA; d_gene: NA; CDR3aa: CASSVGQGLGTGELFF; CDR3nt: TGTGCCAGCAGCGTAGGCCAGGGCCTGGGGACCGGGGAGCTGTTTTTT
v_gene: TRBV11-2; j_gene: TRBJ2-7; abundance: NA; d_gene: NA; CDR3aa: CASSLGQRVSSYEQYF; CDR3nt: TGTGCCAGCAGCTTAGGGCAGCGGGTGAGCTCCTACGAGCAGTACTTC
v_gene: TRBV28; j_gene: TRBJ1-1; abundance: NA; d_gene: TRBD1; CDR3aa: CASSVTGGFPEAFF; CDR3nt: TGTGCCAGCAGTGTAACAGGGGGCTTTCCTGAAGCTTTCTTT
v_gene: TRBV6-5; j_gene: TRBJ2-1; abundance: NA; d_gene: NA; CDR3aa: CASSYGGGTNNEQFF; CDR3nt: TGTGCCAGCAGTTACGGGGGGGGGACAAACAATGAGCAGTTCTTC